A single T cell receptor beta chain is shown here with its context. Some clones are missing from TCRdb's copy, which holds only in-frame ones; the method was immunoSEQ multiplex PCR. The sample records about 330,000 clones, over 80% being singletons. This entry belongs to a study of blood T cell repertoires in COVID-19. Germline V gives CDR1 LNHDA, CDR2 SQIVND (reference sequence). The trim removed 3 bases at V and 0 bases at J, leaving 10 bases unmatched. The CDR3 is made up of 17 amino acids. This chain connects TRBV19 to TRBJ2-5; 7 bases agree with TRBD2. The source of this sequence is a man aged 30 to 39 who had recovered from COVID-19. Material for sequencing was PBMCs or T cells enriched from blood (not recorded which). The CDR3 is CASSIRPQAGYQETQYF. The CDR3 coding sequence is TGTGCCAGTAGTATCCGCCCGCAAGCGGGGTACCAAGAGACCCAGTACTTC.